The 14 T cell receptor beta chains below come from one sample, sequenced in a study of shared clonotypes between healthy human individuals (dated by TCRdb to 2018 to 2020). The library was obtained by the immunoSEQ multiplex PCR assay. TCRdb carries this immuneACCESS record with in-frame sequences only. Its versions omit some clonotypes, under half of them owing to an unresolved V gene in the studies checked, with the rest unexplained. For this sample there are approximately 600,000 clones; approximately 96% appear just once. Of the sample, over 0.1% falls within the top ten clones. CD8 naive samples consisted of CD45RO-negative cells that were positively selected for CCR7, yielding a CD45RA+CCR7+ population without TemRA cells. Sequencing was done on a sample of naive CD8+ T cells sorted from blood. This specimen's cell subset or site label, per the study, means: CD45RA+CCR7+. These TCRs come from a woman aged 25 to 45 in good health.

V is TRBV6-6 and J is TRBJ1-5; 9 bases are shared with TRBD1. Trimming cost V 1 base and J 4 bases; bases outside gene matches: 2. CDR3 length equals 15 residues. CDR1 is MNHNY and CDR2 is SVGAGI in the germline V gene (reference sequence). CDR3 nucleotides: TGTGCCAGCAGTTACTTGGGACAGGGTAATCAGCCCCAGCATTTT. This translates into CASSYLGQGNQPQHF.

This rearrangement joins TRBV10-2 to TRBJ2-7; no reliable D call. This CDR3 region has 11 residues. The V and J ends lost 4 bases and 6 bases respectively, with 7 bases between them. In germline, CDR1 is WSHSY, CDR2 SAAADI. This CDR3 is CASSVFCEQYF. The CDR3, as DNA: TGCGCCAGCAGTGTTTTCTGCGAGCAGTACTTC.

The CDR3, as DNA: TGTGCCAGCAGCTCTCTCGCGGAGAATTACAATGAGCAGTTCTTC. Its protein product is CASSSLAENYNEQFF. The chain has TRBV11-2 and TRBJ2-1; the D is unclear. The V end lost 4 bases, the J end lost 4 bases, and 14 bases lay between the germline ends. This CDR3 has 15 amino acids. The germline V gene has CDR1 SGHAT and CDR2 FQNNGV.

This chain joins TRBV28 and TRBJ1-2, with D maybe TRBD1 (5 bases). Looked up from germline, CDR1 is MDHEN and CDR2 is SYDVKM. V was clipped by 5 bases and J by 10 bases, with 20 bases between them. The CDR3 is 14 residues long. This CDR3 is CASSLETDLLVYTF. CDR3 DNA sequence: TGTGCCAGCAGTCTTGAGACAGACCTATTAGTCTACACCTTC.

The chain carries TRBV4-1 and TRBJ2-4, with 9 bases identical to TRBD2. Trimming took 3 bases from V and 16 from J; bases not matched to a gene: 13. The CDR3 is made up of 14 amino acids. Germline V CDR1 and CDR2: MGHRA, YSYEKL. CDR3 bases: TGCGCCAGCAGCCAGGCCCCTTTAGCGGGAGTAGTTTACTTC. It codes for CASSQAPLAGVVYF.

CDR3 sequence: CASSHSSGRGEQYF. CDR3 nucleotides: TGTGCCAGCAGCCACTCTAGCGGGAGGGGGGAGCAGTACTTC. The chain uses TRBV5-4 and TRBJ2-7, with 12 bases aligning to TRBD2. Germline CDR1 SGHNT, CDR2 YYREEE (reference sequence). After removal of 4 bases from V and 7 bases from J, the junction contained 6 bases not matched to a gene. The CDR3 contains 14 residues. The full variable domain, with the rest looked up from reference TRBV5-4 and TRBJ2-7, is ETGVTQSPTHLIKTRGQQVTLRCSSQSGHNTVSWYQQALGQGPQFIFQYYREEENGRGNFPPRFSGLQFPNYSSELNVNALELDDSALYLCASSHSSGRGEQYFGPGTRLTVT.

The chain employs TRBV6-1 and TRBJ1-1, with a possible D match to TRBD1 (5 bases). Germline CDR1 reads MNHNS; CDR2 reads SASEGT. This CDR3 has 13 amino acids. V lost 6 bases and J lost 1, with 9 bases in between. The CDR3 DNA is TGTGCCAGCAGGGGGACCAGGAACACTGAAGCTTTCTTT. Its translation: CASRGTRNTEAFF.

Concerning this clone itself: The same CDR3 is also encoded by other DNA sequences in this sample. This chain's CDR3 is CASSLGRYEQYF. CDR3 sequence (DNA): TGTGCCAGCAGCTTGGGGAGGTACGAGCAGTACTTC. This chain connects TRBV5-4 to TRBJ2-7, with D possibly TRBD2 on 5 matching bases. Germline lookup yields CDR1 SGHNT and CDR2 YYREEE (reference sequence). V was trimmed by 0 bases and J by 4 bases, leaving 5 bases between them. The CDR3 runs 12 residues. The full variable domain, in which reference TRBV5-4 and TRBJ2-7 provide the parts outside the CDR3, is ETGVTQSPTHLIKTRGQQVTLRCSSQSGHNTVSWYQQALGQGPQFIFQYYREEENGRGNFPPRFSGLQFPNYSSELNVNALELDDSALYLCASSLGRYEQYFGPGTRLTVT.

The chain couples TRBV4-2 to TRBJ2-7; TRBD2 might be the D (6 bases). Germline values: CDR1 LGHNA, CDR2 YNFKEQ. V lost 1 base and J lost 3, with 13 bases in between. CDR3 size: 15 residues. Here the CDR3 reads CASSQVSGVRYEQYF. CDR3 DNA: TGTGCCAGCAGCCAAGTCTCGGGAGTTCGCTACGAGCAGTACTTC.

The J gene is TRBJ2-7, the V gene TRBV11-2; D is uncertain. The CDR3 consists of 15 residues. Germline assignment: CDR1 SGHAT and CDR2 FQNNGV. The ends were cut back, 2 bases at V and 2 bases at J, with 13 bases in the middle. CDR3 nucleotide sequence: TGTGCCAGCAGCTTAAGGGTCAACCCGACCTACGAGCAGTACTTC. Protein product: CASSLRVNPTYEQYF.

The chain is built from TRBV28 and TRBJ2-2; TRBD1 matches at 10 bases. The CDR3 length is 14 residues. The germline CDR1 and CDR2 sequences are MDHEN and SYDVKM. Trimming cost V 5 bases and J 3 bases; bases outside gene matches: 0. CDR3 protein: CASSGTGDTGELFF. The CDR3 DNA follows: TGTGCCAGCAGTGGGACAGGGGACACCGGGGAGCTGTTTTTT.

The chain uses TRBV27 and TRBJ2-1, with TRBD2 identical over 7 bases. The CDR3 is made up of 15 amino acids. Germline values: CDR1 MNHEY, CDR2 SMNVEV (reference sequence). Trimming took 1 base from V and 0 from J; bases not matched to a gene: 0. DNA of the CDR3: TGTGCCAGCAGTTTATTAGCGGGCTCCTACAATGAGCAGTTCTTC. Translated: CASSLLAGSYNEQFF.

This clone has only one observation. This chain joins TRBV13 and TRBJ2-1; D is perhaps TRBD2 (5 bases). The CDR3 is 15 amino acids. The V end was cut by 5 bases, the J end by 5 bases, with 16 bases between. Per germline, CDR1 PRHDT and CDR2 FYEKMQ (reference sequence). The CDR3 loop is CASSLAGLAHNEQFF. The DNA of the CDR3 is TGTGCCAGCAGCCTCGCCGGGCTAGCTCACAATGAGCAGTTCTTC.

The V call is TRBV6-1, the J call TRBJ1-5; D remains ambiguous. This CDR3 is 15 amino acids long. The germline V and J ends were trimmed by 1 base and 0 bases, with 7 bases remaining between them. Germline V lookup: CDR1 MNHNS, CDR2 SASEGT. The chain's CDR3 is CASSEGVYSNQPQHF. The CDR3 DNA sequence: TGTGCCAGCAGTGAAGGCGTTTATAGCAATCAGCCCCAGCATTTT.